The clone carrying this T cell receptor (beta chain) was observed a few times. Its antigen remains unidentified. The protocol attached unique molecular identifiers to individual cDNA molecules. TCRdb processed the 5' RACE reads anew with MiXCR; each CDR3 protein has one entry. The sample includes some 57,000 distinct CDR3 sequences, around 5.6% of them seen just once. The CDR3 has 13 residues. Germline V CDR1 and CDR2: SGHRS, YFSETQ. V lost 1 base and J 1 base, leaving 5 bases between the germline ends. This record belongs to a study of early T cells in non-severe SARS-CoV-2 infection. In the study overall: Whole-blood bulk RNA, unsorted, was sequenced, and chains were unpaired. Study observations and caveats: The study's VDJdb matching favored anti-spike CD8 responses and missed private and CD4 specificities.

Sequencing used whole blood. The V call is TRBV5-1, the J call TRBJ1-1; D ambiguous. The origin of this receptor is an adult who was a healthcare worker with PCR-confirmed SARS-CoV-2 infection or an uninfected control (not recorded which). CDR3 protein: CASSLSANTEAFF. CDR3 DNA: TGCGCCAGCAGCTTGTCAGCGAACACTGAAGCTTTCTTT.